This T cell receptor (beta chain) was identified during a study of OX40 agonist ivuxolimab in advanced cancers. Concerning the study at large: The costimulatory receptor OX40 (CD134) was targeted by ivuxolimab, a fully human IgG2 agonistic monoclonal antibody. Intravenous ivuxolimab was administered to patients every 2 weeks at six dose levels: 0.01, 0.1, 0.3, 1.5, 3 and 10 mg/kg. Among the roughly 52 dose-escalation patients, about 20 had hepatocellular carcinoma, 15 or so melanoma, 9 renal cell carcinoma and 9 head and neck cancer. In the dose-escalation cohort, 65% to 90% of patients were male, and the mean age was roughly 60 years, with a range of about 23 to 90. Prior anti-PD-1, anti-PD-L1 or anti-CTLA-4 therapy was permitted, and about 40% of dose-escalation patients had received checkpoint inhibitors. Partial responses occurred in three dose-escalation patients: two with cutaneous melanoma and one with hepatocellular carcinoma. The point of sequencing TCRbeta in the periphery was to test whether ivuxolimab changed TCR sequence diversity and drove clonal T-cell expansion. The monotherapy dose-escalation portion (N of about 50 patients) of the phase I ivuxolimab trial is reported in the paper.

The full study reports these points: Which antigens the clonally expanded peripheral T cells were specific for was not determined. Low levels of normalized T-cell clonal expansion were also shown by some nonresponding patients. In partial responders in the 0.1-3.0 mg/kg groups, normalized peripheral clonal expansion was found to be among the lowest, especially among CD8+ T cells. On average, CD8+ T cells showed more expanded clones than CD4+ T cells after ivuxolimab. At doses from 0.1 to 3.0 mg/kg, clonal expansion was seen in both CD4+ and CD8+ blood T cells between baseline and week 6.

Patients with autoimmune disease history or receiving systemic immunosuppression were excluded from the trial. Peripheral blood for TCR sequencing was drawn from every dose cohort at baseline, at cycle 4 day 1 and at cycle 7 day 1. The samples were drawn from a first-in-human, open-label, multicenter phase I dose-escalation trial of ivuxolimab. Adults with locally advanced or metastatic head and neck squamous cell, hepatocellular, melanoma or renal cell carcinoma were enrolled in the trial. Before TCR sequencing, CD4+ and CD8+ T cells were separately sorted from peripheral blood. To sequence the TCRbeta CDR3 region, genomic DNA was isolated from the sorted cells. The immunoSEQ Assay was used for sequencing of TCRbeta CDR3 regions. TCRdb provides this immuneACCESS table in a form limited to in-frame rearrangements. Some clones are lacking; in checked studies, under half of them reflect an unresolved V gene, and why the rest are absent is not known. The sample table shows about 39,000 clones, and about 90% are seen once. The top ten constitute roughly a fifth of the sample.

About this clone itself: Its antigen is currently not known. No per-base quality is available; no much larger clone lies one base away.

The CDR3 has 12 amino acids, counting the end cysteine and phenylalanine. CDR3 DNA is the only sequence kept; it has 36 bases, read in frame from the first base. A distance of 11 bases separates the germline ends of V and J, which lose 8 bases and 6 bases respectively. The germline V gene (reference sequence) supplies CDR1 LNHDA and CDR2 SQIVND. This sequence originates from an adult with an advanced solid tumor such as melanoma, head and neck, liver or kidney cancer. This sequence uses TRBV19 and TRBJ1-5; matching of 6 bases hints at TRBD1 as the D gene. Sequencing used CD4+ or CD8+ T cells sorted from blood, obtained in a trial of the OX40 agonist ivuxolimab. For the CDR3, the sequence is CASAGDIQPQHF. The DNA sequence reads TGTGCCAGTGCAGGGGATATTCAGCCCCAGCATTTT.